This record covers a single T cell receptor beta chain. What it recognizes is unknown. The sample comes from a study of shared clonotypes between healthy human individuals. Study-level points and caveats: Clonotype sharing among donors, it was expected, would be affected by sequencing depth. Generation probability values for non-shared clonotypes were lower than those for clonotypes shared by all four donors.

Assay: immunoSEQ multiplex PCR; the TCRdb copy retains only in-frame clones and omits some. Of 2 million to 3 million clones in the sample, approximately 93% were seen once. The donors, all of them Caucasian adults, lived in Nashville, Tennessee. Per germline, CDR1 SNHLY and CDR2 FYNNEI. Trimming cost V 2 bases and J 7 bases, with 14 bases left between them. This CDR3 is built from 14 residues. This sequence originates from a man in his late teens or twenties in good health. Some clones in this sample may be carry-over from other donors' samples. V gene TRBV2 combines with J gene TRBJ1-2, with D tentatively TRBD1 (6 bases). The sequenced material came from naive CD4+ T cells from PBMCs. Subset defined: CD45RA+ positively selected. CDR3 DNA sequence: TGTGCCAGCAGTGAACCACAGGGTAGGAGTGGCTACACCTTC. It encodes CASSEPQGRSGYTF.